Listed here are 9 T cell receptor beta chains from one sample, sequenced in a study of blood T cell repertoires in COVID-19. Repertoires were generated with immunoSEQ multiplex PCR, while TCRdb's copy carries only in-frame clones and drops some. The sample includes about 75,000 clones, about 93% seen only once; the top ten take 6.5% to 8.5%. Sequences were obtained from peripheral blood. The source of these receptors is a human donor in a cohort sampled during active COVID-19.

This chain uses TRBV6-1 with TRBJ2-3; 7 bases map to TRBD1. Germline CDR1 reads MNHNS; CDR2 reads SASEGT. The CDR3 runs 14 residues. J lost 6 bases, V lost 2 bases, and 5 bases had no gene match. The CDR3 protein is CASSERQGVDTQYF. Written as DNA, the CDR3 is TGTGCCAGCAGTGAACGACAGGGAGTGGATACGCAGTATTTT.

J is TRBJ1-4 and V is TRBV7-2; D gene ambiguous. Germline V gene lookup returns CDR1 SGHTA and CDR2 FQGNSA. V shed 1 base and J shed 3 bases, with 9 bases lying between them. The CDR3 is made up of 15 amino acids. CDR3 coding DNA: TGTGCCAGCAGCTTAGGGCCCGGGGCTAATGAAAAACTGTTTTTT. It encodes CASSLGPGANEKLFF.

V usage is TRBV6-5 and J usage is TRBJ2-5; D is unclear. Trimming took off 0 bases at V and 7 bases at J, with 15 bases between the two ends. The V gene's germline CDR1 is MNHEY and CDR2 SVGAGI. The CDR3 runs 15 residues. The CDR3 DNA follows: TGTGCCAGCAGTTACTCGAACGACCCTCAGGCGACCCAGTACTTC. Translated, it gives CASSYSNDPQATQYF.

The gene calls are TRBV9 and TRBJ2-3; 10 bases agree with TRBD1. V was pared by 4 bases and J by 1 base, with 6 bases of the junction left unmatched. Germline V gives CDR1 SGDLS, CDR2 YYNGEE. The CDR3 loop spans 16 amino acids. Here the CDR3 reads CASSSGDRGGTDTQYF. The CDR3 bases are TGTGCCAGCAGCTCTGGGGACAGGGGCGGCACAGATACGCAGTATTTT. Filled out from reference TRBV9 and TRBJ2-3, the complete variable domain reads DSGVTQTPKHLITATGQRVTLRCSPRSGDLSVYWYQQSLDQGLQFLIQYYNGEERAKGNILERFSAQQFPDLHSELNLSSLELGDSALYFCASSSGDRGGTDTQYFGPGTRLTVL.

This chain connects TRBV19 to TRBJ1-5, with TRBD1 matching over 11 bases. Germline V lookup: CDR1 LNHDA, CDR2 SQIVND (reference sequence). The CDR3 consists of 17 residues. Unmatched junction bases numbered 9, after V lost 2 bases and J lost 6 bases. CDR3 region: CASSIRTGGLNGQPQHF. CDR3 in DNA: TGTGCCAGTAGTATAAGGACAGGGGGCCTTAACGGTCAGCCCCAGCATTTT.

This clone was detected only a few times. The genes are TRBV18 and TRBJ1-2; no firm D call. The V end lost 3 bases, the J end lost 5 bases, and 13 bases lay between the germline ends. In germline, CDR1 is KGHSH, CDR2 LQKENI. This CDR3 has 14 amino acids. This chain's CDR3 is CASSPVPEGYGYTF. CDR3 coding DNA: TGTGCCAGCTCACCGGTGCCAGAGGGTTATGGCTACACCTTC.

The chain couples TRBV30 to TRBJ2-2; 9 nucleotides line up with TRBD2. V dropped 4 bases and J dropped 6; count of bases not matched to a gene: 3. The CDR3 runs 13 residues. Germline lookup yields CDR1 GTSNPN and CDR2 SVGIG (reference sequence). In DNA form, the CDR3 reads TGTGCCTGGAAAGCGGGGGGTGCCGGGGAGCTGTTTTTT. The encoded protein is CAWKAGGAGELFF.

V gene TRBV19 combines with J gene TRBJ1-1, with D unresolved. The CDR3 totals 15 residues. Trimming left V 7 bases short and J 0 bases short, with 15 bases between. Germline V gene lookup returns CDR1 LNHDA and CDR2 SQIVND (reference sequence). The DNA for the CDR3 is TGTGCCAGTACCGTCCCCCTAGATCTGAACACTGAAGCTTTCTTT. It yields the protein CASTVPLDLNTEAFF. Full variable domain (remainder filled in from reference TRBV19 and TRBJ1-1): DGGITQSPKYLFRKEGQNVTLSCEQNLNHDAMYWYRQDPGQGLRLIYYSQIVNDFQKGDIAEGYSVSREKKESFPLTVTSAQKNPTAFYLCASTVPLDLNTEAFFGQGTRLTVV.

This clone was picked up one time. The J gene is TRBJ1-3, the V gene TRBV19; D possibly corresponds to TRBD1 (6 bases). The CDR3 contains 15 residues. The V gene's germline CDR1 is LNHDA and CDR2 SQIVND (reference sequence). V lost 5 bases to trimming and J lost 4 bases, with 15 bases between them. The CDR3 reads CASSVTGTSGNTIYF. CDR3 DNA: TGTGCCAGTAGTGTGACAGGTACTTCCGGAAACACCATATATTTT.